This entry lists 19 T cell receptor beta chains sequenced from one sample in a study of cytomegalovirus exposure and HLA in healthy donors. Primers: 60 Vbeta forward and 13 Jbeta reverse. Libraries were prepared by immunoSEQ multiplex PCR; TCRdb keeps only in-frame clonotypes and omits some of them. Among about 130,000 clones, about 80% were seen once, and the ten largest hold about 1.8%. The sample was PBMCs. The receptors were gathered from a woman between 45 and 60 years old in good health and CMV-seronegative.

The chain links TRBV29-1 to TRBJ2-5, with a tentative D call TRBD1 (6 bases). Germline V lookup: CDR1 SQVTM, CDR2 ANQGSEA. The V gene lost 7 bases and the J gene lost 2 bases, with 11 bases spanning the gap. The CDR3 extends over 12 amino acids. CDR3 sequence: CSAGGQQETQYF. CDR3 DNA: TGCAGCGCTGGCGGACAGCAAGAGACCCAGTACTTC.

The chain uses TRBV7-3 and TRBJ2-5; a weak D match, TRBD1 (6 bases). This CDR3 is built from 17 residues. The germline V and J ends were trimmed by 4 bases and 1 base, with 19 bases remaining between them. The germline V gene has CDR1 SGHTA and CDR2 FQGTGA. CDR3 region: CASSYPPRGQFQETQYF. DNA of the CDR3: TGTGCCAGCAGCTACCCGCCCAGAGGACAGTTCCAAGAGACCCAGTACTTC.

This chain uses TRBV4-3 with TRBJ1-1; D might be TRBD1 (5 bases). The CDR3 contains 13 residues. V dropped 2 bases and J dropped 5 bases, with 9 bases sitting between them. The germline CDR1 and CDR2 sequences are LGHNA and YSLEER. The CDR3 loop is CASSQRGGTEAFF. The CDR3, as DNA: TGCGCCAGCAGCCAACGCGGGGGTACTGAAGCTTTCTTT.

This CDR3 reads CASSSPTGAYNEQFF. CDR3 DNA sequence: TGTGCCAGCAGCAGCCCGACAGGGGCCTACAATGAGCAGTTCTTC. The chain combines TRBV5-4 with TRBJ2-1, with 8 bases matching TRBD1. The CDR3 contains 15 residues. From germline, CDR1 is SGHNT and CDR2 YYREEE (reference sequence). V lost 4 bases and J lost 2; bases outside the gene matches: 5.

The chain recombines TRBV7-6 with TRBJ1-2; 8 bases match TRBD1. Losses at the gene ends were 0 bases for V and 4 bases for J; bases not matched to a gene: 4. The CDR3 spans 15 residues. Germline lookup yields CDR1 SGHVS and CDR2 FNYEAQ. CDR3 loop: CASSLAPGGGYGYTF. The CDR3 bases are TGTGCCAGCAGCTTAGCCCCAGGGGGCGGCTATGGCTACACCTTC. Full variable domain (rest looked up from reference TRBV7-6 and TRBJ1-2): GAGVSQSPRYKVTKRGQDVALRCDPISGHVSLYWYRQALGQGPEFLTYFNYEAQQDKSGLPNDRFSAERPEGSISTLTIQRTEQRDSAMYRCASSLAPGGGYGYTFGSGTRLTVV.

The chain carries TRBV27 and TRBJ1-1; TRBD1 matches 7 bases. Trimming removed 5 bases from V and 1 base from J; junction bases left unmatched: 4. Germline CDR1 is MNHEY and CDR2 is SMNVEV (reference sequence). The CDR3 loop spans 14 amino acids. In DNA form, the CDR3 reads TGTGCCAGCAGTACCCGGACAGGGAACACTGAAGCTTTCTTT. As protein: CASSTRTGNTEAFF.

This chain connects TRBV29-1 to TRBJ1-1, with 9 bases aligning to TRBD1. Trimming cost V 3 bases and J 0 bases; bases outside gene matches: 5. CDR1 is SQVTM, CDR2 ANQGSEA, per germline. The CDR3 is 15 residues long. The CDR3 protein is CSVDHRGHMNTEAFF. The CDR3 DNA reads as TGCAGCGTTGACCACAGGGGGCACATGAACACTGAAGCTTTCTTT.

This chain joins TRBV6-5 and TRBJ1-1; 8 nucleotides line up with TRBD1. V was pared by 6 bases and J by 1 base, with 4 bases of the junction left unmatched. CDR1 and CDR2 (germline): MNHEY, SVGAGI. The CDR3 contains 14 residues. The CDR3 loop is CASSPGQGNTEAFF. The CDR3 DNA reads TGTGCCAGCAGCCCTGGACAGGGGAACACTGAAGCTTTCTTT.

The chain's CDR3 is CASSVAGGPGYEQYF. Here the CDR3 DNA reads TGTGCCAGCAGCGTAGCGGGAGGGCCGGGCTACGAGCAGTACTTC. The chain recombines TRBV9 with TRBJ2-7, with 8 bases fitting TRBD2. The CDR3 sequence is 15 residues long. Germline CDR1 SGDLS, CDR2 YYNGEE. V lost 0 bases and J lost 3; bases outside the gene matches: 5.

V and J are TRBV19 and TRBJ2-7; 7 bases line up with TRBD2. Looked up from germline, CDR1 is LNHDA and CDR2 is SQIVND (reference sequence). CDR3 size: 14 residues. V trimming: 4 bases; J trimming: 7 bases; junction bases outside the gene matches: 10. This CDR3 reads CASSTVAGQGEQYV. CDR3 coding DNA: TGTGCCAGTAGTACGGTAGCGGGTCAGGGAGAGCAGTACGTC.

Turning to this clone: At one end, the junction sequence differs from germline, possibly due to a read error. V usage is TRBV7-7 and J usage is TRBJ2-7; weak D call: TRBD2 (5 bases). CDR3 length equals 13 residues. Germline V gene sequence: CDR1 SSHAT, CDR2 FNYEAQ (reference sequence). CDR3: CASSNGEAYEQYF. The CDR3 DNA reads as TGTGCTAGCAGCAACGGGGAAGCCTACGAGCAGTACTTC.

By its share, this clone is medium-sized. J is TRBJ1-1 and V is TRBV6-5, with a possible D match to TRBD1 (5 bases). CDR1 MNHEY and CDR2 SVGAGI come from the germline V gene. V shed 7 bases and J shed 4 bases, with 13 bases lying between them. CDR3 size: 13 residues. The CDR3 coding sequence is TGTGCCAGCAATCTAGGGGTTGGCACTGAAGCTTTCTTT. Its protein is CASNLGVGTEAFF.

The chain is built from TRBV7-2 and TRBJ2-5, with TRBD2 identical over 11 bases. V lost 3 bases, J lost 0 bases, and 3 bases stayed unmatched. Germline CDR1 reads SGHTA; CDR2 reads FQGNSA. The CDR3 is made up of 16 amino acids. The CDR3 nucleotides are TGTGCCAGCAGCTTCCCTAGCGGGAGGTACCAAGAGACCCAGTACTTC. It yields the protein CASSFPSGRYQETQYF.

As to this clone: Mismatch with germline at one junction end may stem from a read error. The rearrangement joins TRBV6-6 to TRBJ2-5, with 7 bases aligning to TRBD1. Germline CDR1 is MNHNY and CDR2 is SVGAGI (reference sequence). The CDR3 consists of 16 residues. The CDR3 reads CASSYPTGDSQGTQYF. The CDR3 DNA reads as TGTGCCAGCAGTTACCCTACTGGGGACAGCCAAGGGACCCAGTACTTC.

The chain combines TRBV19 with TRBJ2-7; possible D gene TRBD2, 6 bases. The CDR3 has 14 amino acids. The V end lost 2 bases, the J end lost 3 bases, and 11 bases lay between the germline ends. The germline CDR1 and CDR2 sequences are LNHDA and SQIVND (reference sequence). CDR3 sequence: CASSITSRDYEQYF. DNA of the CDR3: TGTGCCAGTAGTATAACTAGCAGGGACTACGAGCAGTACTTC.

The rearrangement uses TRBV11-2 and TRBJ2-2; 7 nucleotides line up with TRBD1. This CDR3 is built from 16 residues. The germline V gene encodes CDR1 SGHAT and CDR2 FQNNGV. V was clipped by 3 bases and J by 0 bases; unmatched bases: 4. The CDR3 reads CASSFRQGPNTGELFF. The CDR3 coding sequence is TGTGCCAGCAGCTTTCGACAGGGTCCGAACACCGGGGAGCTGTTTTTT.

V is TRBV30 and J is TRBJ1-6, with 9 bases identical to TRBD1. V was pared by 4 bases and J by 7 bases, with 5 bases of the junction left unmatched. CDR1 and CDR2 from the germline V gene are GTSNPN and SVGIG (reference sequence). The CDR3 is 14 residues long. The CDR3 DNA sequence: TGTGCCTGGACTACGGGGACAGGGAATTCACCCCTCCACTTT. Translating it yields CAWTTGTGNSPLHF. Filled out from reference TRBV30 and TRBJ1-6, the complete variable domain reads SQTIHQWPATLVQPVGSPLSLECTVEGTSNPNLYWYRQAAGRGLQLLFYSVGIGQISSEVPQNLSASRPQDRQFILSSKKLLLSDSGFYLCAWTTGTGNSPLHFGNGTRLTVT.

The gene calls are TRBV19 and TRBJ1-1; D is uncertain. The CDR3 consists of 16 residues. Germline loops: CDR1 LNHDA, CDR2 SQIVND (reference sequence). V was shortened by 4 bases and J by 0 bases, with 15 bases between the two germline ends. DNA of the CDR3: TGTGCCAGTAGTACTACTCCACAGCTCATGAACACTGAAGCTTTCTTT. As protein: CASSTTPQLMNTEAFF.

This clone was found once. The V and J genes are TRBV29-1 and TRBJ1-1; perhaps TRBD1 as D (6 bases). The ends were cut back, 7 bases at V and 2 bases at J, with 14 bases in the middle. This CDR3 spans 13 amino acids. Per germline, CDR1 SQVTM and CDR2 ANQGSEA. The CDR3, as DNA: TGCAGCGCAGGGGAGTTTCCAAACACTGAAGCTTTCTTT. Translating gives CSAGEFPNTEAFF. Combining the CDR3 with reference TRBV29-1 and TRBJ1-1 gives the whole variable domain SAVISQKPSRDICQRGTSLTIQCQVDSQVTMMFWYRQQPGQSLTLIATANQGSEATYESGFVIDKFPISRPNLTFSTLTVSNMSPEDSSIYLCSAGEFPNTEAFFGQGTRLTVV.